This T cell receptor (beta chain) is from a study of identical twins. A single record per CDR3 protein comes from TCRdb applying MiXCR to the 5' RACE reads. Among 500,000 or so distinct CDR3 sequences listed, approximately 15% were seen once. CDR3 length equals 15 residues. The germline V gene has CDR1 LGHNA and CDR2 YNFKEQ. V shed 0 bases and J shed 5 bases, with 13 bases lying between them. This sample also belongs to another study, concerning yellow fever vaccine responses in identical twins.

The clonotype originates from a woman aged 18 to 35 in good health. Sequenced: CD4+ T cells sorted from blood. The V and J genes are TRBV4-2 and TRBJ2-5; D gene unclear. The CDR3 DNA reads as TGTGCCAGCAGCCAAGATCGGTTAGTGGGGGAGACCCAGTACTTC. Residues: CASSQDRLVGETQYF.